What follows are 15 T cell receptor beta chains derived from one specimen sequenced in a study of T cell repertoires in cytomegalovirus infection. TCRdb recomputed calls from the reads with MiXCR, one row per CDR3 protein. The table has 200,000 to 250,000 distinct CDR3 sequences, 22% seen once. Sequences were obtained from CD8+ T cells from PBMCs. The receptors derive from a human donor in good health (CMV status not recorded). Some clones in this sample may be carry-over from other donors' samples.

This clonotype was observed a handful of times. The chain links TRBV7-4 to TRBJ1-6; TRBD1 agrees at 7 bases. The germline V gene has CDR1 SGHVT and CDR2 SQSDAQ. The CDR3 totals 14 residues. V dropped 0 bases and J dropped 7; count of bases not matched to a gene: 0. Here the CDR3 DNA reads TGTGCCAGCAGCTTAGCAGGGGGCAATTCACCCCTCCACTTT. The encoded protein is CASSLAGGNSPLHF.

V and J are TRBV2 and TRBJ2-7; the D gene is possibly TRBD2 (6 bases). CDR3 size: 11 residues. Trimming stripped 4 bases from V and 5 bases from J, with 6 bases between. Germline CDR1 SNHLY, CDR2 FYNNEI. The CDR3 DNA sequence: TGTGCCAGCAGTGCGGGGGACGAGCAGTACTTC. This sequence encodes CASSAGDEQYF.

At least ten counts were recorded for this clonotype. The rearrangement joins TRBV7-6 to TRBJ2-3, with TRBD1 identical over 8 bases. This CDR3 contains 16 residues. Unmatched junction bases numbered 8, after V lost 3 bases and J lost 3 bases. Germline V CDR1 and CDR2: SGHVS, FNYEAQ. The CDR3 region is CASSFEFQGATDTQYF. The CDR3 DNA sequence: TGTGCCAGCAGCTTTGAGTTCCAGGGGGCAACAGATACGCAGTATTTT.

In the case of this clonotype: Being one base from a much bigger clone, this may be a read error. This chain uses TRBV7-9 with TRBJ2-1, with D possibly being TRBD2 (5 bases). CDR1 is SEHNR and CDR2 is FQNEAQ in the germline V gene (reference sequence). The CDR3 consists of 16 residues. V lost 8 bases to trimming and J lost 0 bases, with 17 bases between them. CDR3 residues: CASPAASGSSYNEQFF. Written as DNA, the CDR3 is TGTGCCAGCCCCGCGGCGTCGGGGAGCTCCTACAATGAGCAGTTCTTC.

This chain joins TRBV7-3 and TRBJ2-1; tentatively, D is TRBD2 (6 bases). This CDR3 spans 14 amino acids. V was trimmed by 5 bases and J by 9 bases, leaving 17 bases between them. CDR1 and CDR2 from the germline V gene are SGHTA and FQGTGA. In nucleotides, the CDR3 is TGTGCCAGCAGCGCCGAGGACTATTCGGTTGAGCAGTTCTTC. Translated: CASSAEDYSVEQFF.

In regard to this clonotype: A much larger clone lies one base from this, so it may be a read error. The genes are TRBV29-1 and TRBJ2-1; 14 nucleotides align to TRBD2. V dropped 1 base and J dropped 3; count of bases not matched to a gene: 2. Germline V CDR1 and CDR2: SQVTM, ANQGSEA. The CDR3 sequence is 16 residues long. CDR3 nucleotides: TGCAGCGTTGAAGGGACTAGCGGGGGGCACTACAATGAGCAGTTCTTC. Its protein product is CSVEGTSGGHYNEQFF.

A few counts support this clonotype. The V and J genes are TRBV6-6 and TRBJ2-7; D is possibly TRBD1 (6 bases). CDR3 size: 16 residues. The germline gives CDR1 MNHNY, CDR2 SVGAGI (reference sequence). With 2 bases removed from V and 2 bases from J, the gap between germline ends came to 16 bases. The CDR3 DNA follows: TGTGCCAGCAGTTACCCAAACGACAGGCCCACCTACGAGCAGTACTTC. Amino acid sequence: CASSYPNDRPTYEQYF.

The sample holds a few counts of this clonotype. The chain is built from TRBV2 and TRBJ2-5, with D tentatively TRBD2 (6 bases). V dropped 0 bases and J dropped 1 base, with 9 bases sitting between them. CDR3 length: 15 residues. The germline gives CDR1 SNHLY, CDR2 FYNNEI. CDR3 in DNA: TGTGCCAGCAGTGAAGCGCGGGACTCCCAAGAGACCCAGTACTTC. Translation gives CASSEARDSQETQYF. The full variable domain, completed using reference TRBV2 and TRBJ2-5, is EPEVTQTPSHQVTQMGQEVILRCVPISNHLYFYWYRQILGQKVEFLVSFYNNEISEKSEIFDDQFSVERPDGSNFTLKIRSTKLEDSAMYFCASSEARDSQETQYFGPGTRLLVL.

J is TRBJ2-5 and V is TRBV19, with 10 positions matching TRBD1. Looked up from germline, CDR1 is LNHDA and CDR2 is SQIVND (reference sequence). Trimming at V came to 2 bases and at J to 5 bases, leaving 11 bases not matched to a gene. This CDR3 comprises 17 residues. In DNA, the CDR3 is TGTGCCAGTAGTATATCGACCGGGACAGGGGACGGGGAGACCCAGTACTTC. Its translation is CASSISTGTGDGETQYF.

On this clonotype itself: Just one base apart from a much larger clone, this may be a read error. V gene TRBV7-6 combines with J gene TRBJ2-2; D remains unclear. The CDR3 loop spans 15 amino acids. The V gene lost 5 bases and the J gene lost 5 bases, with 15 bases spanning the gap. Germline-derived CDR1 and CDR2 are SGHVS and FNYEAQ. CDR3 loop: CASSTASSPTGELFF. The CDR3 nucleotides read TGTGCCAGCAGCACTGCCAGTTCACCTACCGGGGAGCTGTTTTTT. Full variable domain (outside the CDR3, taken from reference TRBV7-6 and TRBJ2-2): GAGVSQSPRYKVTKRGQDVALRCDPISGHVSLYWYRQALGQGPEFLTYFNYEAQQDKSGLPNDRFSAERPEGSISTLTIQRTEQRDSAMYRCASSTASSPTGELFFGEGSRLTVL.

In its sample, this clonotype was seen a few times. The gene calls are TRBV28 and TRBJ2-5; maybe TRBD2 (5 bases). Between the trimmed V and J ends, which lost 4 bases and 1 base, there was a span of 10 bases. The V gene's germline CDR1 is MDHEN and CDR2 SYDVKM. The CDR3 is 14 residues long. The CDR3, as DNA: TGTGCCAGCAGTTCTAGCCTTCCCCAAGAGACCCAGTACTTC. This gives the protein CASSSSLPQETQYF.

This clonotype was seen only a few times. The chain uses TRBV7-9 and TRBJ2-1, with D maybe TRBD1 (5 bases). Germline V gene data show CDR1 as SEHNR and CDR2 as FQNEAQ (reference sequence). Trimming removed 4 bases at V and 2 bases at J, with 15 bases between. This CDR3 contains 16 residues. The CDR3 loop reads CASSSGDSSPYNEQFF. As DNA, the CDR3 is TGTGCCAGCAGCTCGGGCGACAGCAGTCCCTACAATGAGCAGTTCTTC.

This clonotype has a count of ten or more. J is TRBJ2-5 and V is TRBV12-3 or TRBV12-4; the D call may be TRBD1 or TRBD2 (6 bases each). The CDR3 contains 16 residues. With 6 bases removed from V and 4 bases from J, the gap between germline ends came to 21 bases. The CDR3 DNA sequence: TGTGCCAGCAGCGATCCACTCGAGGGGGGTGGAGAGACCCAGTACTTC. This codes for CASSDPLEGGGETQYF.

In this sample, this clonotype turned up many times. The CDR3 protein is CASRPGTSHYEQYF. The CDR3 DNA reads as TGTGCCAGCAGGCCCGGGACTAGCCACTACGAGCAGTACTTC. The V and J genes are TRBV28 and TRBJ2-7; 9 positions match TRBD2. V trimming: 6 bases; J trimming: 3 bases; junction bases outside the gene matches: 6. The CDR3 totals 14 residues. Germline CDR1 and CDR2: MDHEN and SYDVKM.

In this sample, this clonotype turned up many times. The rearrangement links TRBV5-1 to TRBJ1-1; maybe TRBD1 (5 bases). This CDR3 spans 15 amino acids. Between the trimmed V and J ends, which lost 4 bases and 6 bases, there was a span of 19 bases. The germline CDR1 and CDR2 sequences are SGHRS and YFSETQ. CDR3 DNA sequence: TGCGCCAGCAGCCCGTGGACATCTGGGGGTCCTGAAGCTTTCTTT. It yields the protein CASSPWTSGGPEAFF. Full variable domain (missing parts from reference TRBV5-1 and TRBJ1-1): KAGVTQTPRYLIKTRGQQVTLSCSPISGHRSVSWYQQTPGQGLQFLFEYFSETQRNKGNFPGRFSGRQFSNSRSEMNVSTLELGDSALYLCASSPWTSGGPEAFFGQGTRLTVV.